The clone carrying this T cell receptor (beta chain) was observed many times. Thyroid ultrasound, orbital computed tomography, clinical symptoms, and serum thyroxine and TRAb underpinned diagnoses. Cells are PBMCs isolated from 10 ml of fresh blood. The sample is drawn from a study of T cells in Graves' hyperthyroidism and ophthalmopathy. The CDR3 has 15 amino acids. V was shortened by 1 base and J by 2 bases, with 14 bases between the two germline ends. Germline CDR1 SQVTM, CDR2 ANQGSEA. Amplification of TCR beta CDR3 regions used RNA as the template. HTBI primers were employed in a first-round RT-PCR of the TCR CDR3. MiXCR, applied by TCRdb to the multiplex PCR reads, yields one record per CDR3 protein. The table includes a few hundred thousand distinct CDR3 sequences, less than 20% detected once.

This TCR was sampled from a young woman with Graves' hyperthyroidism. Material for sequencing was blood. The chain combines TRBV29-1 with TRBJ2-5, with D perhaps matching TRBD1 (6 bases). CDR3 DNA: TGCAGCGTTGAAGTGGCAGGGGCGTTTCAAGAGACCCAGTACTTC. Protein sequence: CSVEVAGAFQETQYF.